The clone carrying this T cell receptor beta chain turned up a few times. The sample is drawn from a study of yellow fever vaccine responses in identical twins. Each CDR3 protein is one row after TCRdb ran MiXCR on the RT-PCR reads. The sample carries 30,000 to 40,000 distinct CDR3 sequences, approximately 54% recorded once. The clonotype comes from a woman between 18 and 29 years old who received the yellow fever vaccine. The sample here was T cells from blood (PBMCs), unsorted or a sorted subset (not recorded which), taken before or after yellow fever vaccination (not recorded which).

The CDR3 DNA reads as TGTGCCAGCAGCGTACCCGGACATGAGCAGTTCTTC. Its translation is CASSVPGHEQFF. The V and J genes are TRBV9 and TRBJ2-1, with D uncertain. The CDR3 contains 12 residues. Germline V lookup: CDR1 SGDLS, CDR2 YYNGEE. Trimming removed 1 base at V and 8 bases at J, with 7 bases between.